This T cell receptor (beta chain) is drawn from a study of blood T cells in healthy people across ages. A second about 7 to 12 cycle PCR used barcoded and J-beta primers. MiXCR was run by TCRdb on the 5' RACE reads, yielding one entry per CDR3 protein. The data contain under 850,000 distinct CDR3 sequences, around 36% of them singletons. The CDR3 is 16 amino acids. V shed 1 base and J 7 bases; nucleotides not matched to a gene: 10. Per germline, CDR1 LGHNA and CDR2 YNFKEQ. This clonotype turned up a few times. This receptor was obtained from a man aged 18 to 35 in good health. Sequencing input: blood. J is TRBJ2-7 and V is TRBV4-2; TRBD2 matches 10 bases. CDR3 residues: CASSQVISGGANEQYF. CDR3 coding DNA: TGTGCCAGCAGCCAAGTAATCAGCGGGGGGGCAAATGAGCAGTACTTC.